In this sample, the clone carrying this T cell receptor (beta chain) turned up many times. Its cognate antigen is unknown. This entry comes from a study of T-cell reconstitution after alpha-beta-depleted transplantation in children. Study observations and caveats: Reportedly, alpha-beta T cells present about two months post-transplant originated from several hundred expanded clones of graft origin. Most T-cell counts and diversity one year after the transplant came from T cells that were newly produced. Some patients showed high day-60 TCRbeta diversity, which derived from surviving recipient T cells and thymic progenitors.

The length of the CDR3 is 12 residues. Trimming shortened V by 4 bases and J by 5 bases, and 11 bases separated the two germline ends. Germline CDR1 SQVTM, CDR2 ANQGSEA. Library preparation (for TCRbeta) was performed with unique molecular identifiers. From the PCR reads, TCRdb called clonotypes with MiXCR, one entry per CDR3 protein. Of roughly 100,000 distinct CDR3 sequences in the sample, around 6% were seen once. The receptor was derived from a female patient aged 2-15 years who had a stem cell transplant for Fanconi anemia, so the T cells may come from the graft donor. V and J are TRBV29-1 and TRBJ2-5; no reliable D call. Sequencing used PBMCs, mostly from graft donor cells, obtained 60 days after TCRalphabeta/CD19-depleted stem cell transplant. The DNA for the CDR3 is TGCAGCGTTGTTTCTGCCGGGGAGACCCAGTACTTC. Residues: CSVVSAGETQYF.